This TCR beta chain appears in the sequencing data of a study of T cell clonotyping in hematopoietic cell transplantation. Study-wide results and limits: CD4 and CD8 repertoire contributions could not be separated without sorting. After transplant, recipient diversity fell while pathologically expanded clonotypes grew through day 180.

V was pared by 4 bases and J by 3 bases, with 13 bases between. This CDR3 has 14 amino acids. Germline CDR1 ENHRY, CDR2 SYGVKD. As to time point: recipient sample about 28 days before transplant, after cytoreduction. This clone has a handful of counts. Its target is unknown. This table comes from immunoSEQ multiplex PCR, and its TCRdb copy is limited to in-frame clones, with some not included. The sample comprises around 21,000 clones, roughly 80% of which are singletons, and 15% to 20% rests with the top ten. The source of this sequence is a man aged 55 to 70 with acute myeloid leukemia. Some clones in this sample may be carry-over from other donors' samples. Specimen: peripheral blood mononuclear cells, collected before stem cell transplant. The chain has TRBV10-3 and TRBJ2-7, with D possibly matching TRBD2 (6 bases). CDR3 DNA: TGTGCCATCAGTGGGGACTTCGGCAACTACGAGCAGTACTTC. Its translation: CAISGDFGNYEQYF.